This entry features one TCR beta chain sequence. The data belong to a study of T-cell memory formation after mild COVID-19. With constant-segment primers, 5'RACE yielded cDNA libraries of TCR alpha and TCR beta that carried sample barcodes and UMIs. TCRdb called the 5' RACE reads again in MiXCR, with one record for every CDR3 protein. The sample has some 97,000 distinct CDR3 sequences; 11% are singletons. J was trimmed by 1 base and V by 0 bases; bases with no gene match: 4. The CDR3 length is 17 residues. Germline CDR1 reads LGHNA; CDR2 reads YNFKEQ. The gene calls are TRBV4-2 and TRBJ2-4; 9 nucleotides match TRBD2. Sequencing input: PBMCs or a T cell subset sorted from them (not recorded which). The receptor was derived from a man between 18 and 29 years old who had mild COVID-19 (a few samples of this study predate the infection). Cell type and time point are not known. CDR3 nucleotides: TGTGCCAGCAGCCAAGAGGCGGGAGGGATCGCCAAAAACATTCAGTACTTC. It yields the protein CASSQEAGGIAKNIQYF.